This TCR beta chain is drawn from a study of blood T cell repertoires in COVID-19. Background on the study: Material from acute and convalescent COVID-19 was sourced from the United States, Italy and Spain.

Clones were read by immunoSEQ multiplex PCR, and TCRdb kept only the in-frame ones, dropping some. This table holds approximately 260,000 clones, 88% found once. Across 20 to 25 US areas, participants ranged in age from about 18 to 100 years. There are 14 residues in the CDR3. V was trimmed by 7 bases and J by 5 bases, leaving 15 bases between them. Germline V lookup: CDR1 KGHDR, CDR2 SFDVKD. The chain carries TRBV24-1 and TRBJ2-3; D is perhaps TRBD2 (6 bases). Sequenced: PBMCs or T cells enriched from blood (not recorded which). The receptor was isolated from a woman aged 40 to 49 with acute COVID-19. Written as DNA, the CDR3 is TGTGCCACCAGACCCAGCGGGCCGTTAGATACGCAGTATTTT. Amino acids: CATRPSGPLDTQYF.